These 28 T cell receptor beta chains originate from one sample sequenced in a study of blood T cell repertoires in COVID-19. Assay: immunoSEQ multiplex PCR; the TCRdb copy retains only in-frame clones and omits some. The sample lists 180,000 or so clones, 87% seen once, with around 1.5% in the top ten. The sequenced material came from peripheral blood. These receptors were collected from a woman aged 45-65 years with acute or convalescent COVID-19.

The chain couples TRBV7-7 to TRBJ2-2, with D tentatively TRBD2 (5 bases). CDR3 length: 15 residues. In germline, CDR1 is SSHAT, CDR2 FNYEAQ (reference sequence). The germline V and J ends were trimmed by 5 bases and 1 base, with 11 bases remaining between them. The CDR3 sequence: CASSPYSGNTGELFF. The CDR3 nucleotides read TGTGCCAGCAGCCCTTACAGCGGGAACACCGGGGAGCTGTTTTTT.

The chain has TRBV19 and TRBJ2-7; TRBD2 matches at 7 bases. Germline trimming cut 2 bases from V and 6 bases from J; bases unmatched to any gene: 7. CDR1 and CDR2 (germline): LNHDA, SQIVND (reference sequence). CDR3 length: 14 amino acids. CDR3 residues: CASSIQRDVSEQYF. CDR3 DNA: TGTGCCAGTAGTATACAGCGGGACGTCTCCGAGCAGTACTTC.

This chain uses TRBV5-6 with TRBJ1-4; 10 nucleotides match TRBD1. Per the germline V gene, CDR1 is SGHDT and CDR2 is YYEEEE. The CDR3 consists of 16 residues. V dropped 4 bases and J dropped 0; count of bases not matched to a gene: 3. CDR3 loop: CASSGTGATTNEKLFF. The CDR3 DNA reads as TGTGCCAGCAGCGGGACAGGGGCAACAACTAATGAAAAACTGTTTTTT. Full variable domain (missing parts from reference TRBV5-6 and TRBJ1-4): DAGVTQSPTHLIKTRGQQVTLRCSPKSGHDTVSWYQQALGQGPQFIFQYYEEEERQRGNFPDRFSGHQFPNYSSELNVNALLLGDSALYLCASSGTGATTNEKLFFGSGTQLSVL.

The chain couples TRBV7-2 to TRBJ1-2, with 7 bases identical to TRBD1. CDR1 is SGHTA, CDR2 FQGNSA, per germline. This CDR3 has 13 residues. The junction had 2 bases not matched to a gene; V was cut back by 5 bases and J by 2 bases. The CDR3 reads CASSPTGNYGYTF. CDR3 nucleotide sequence: TGTGCCAGCAGCCCGACAGGGAACTATGGCTACACCTTC.

This clone was seen a single time. This chain connects TRBV10-2 to TRBJ1-2; 8 bases are a match to TRBD1. V dropped 7 bases and J dropped 3; count of bases not matched to a gene: 7. This CDR3 is built from 14 residues. The germline CDR1 and CDR2 sequences are WSHSY and SAAADI. Here the CDR3 reads CASTPGQEYYGYTF. In nucleotides, the CDR3 is TGCGCCAGCACTCCGGGACAGGAATACTATGGCTACACCTTC.

V and J are TRBV12-3 or TRBV12-4 and TRBJ1-5; D uncertain. The CDR3 consists of 12 residues. V lost 6 bases and J 7 bases, leaving 10 bases between the germline ends. This CDR3 is CASSPPRQPQHF. The CDR3 nucleotides are TGTGCCAGCAGCCCCCCACGGCAGCCCCAGCATTTT.

The gene calls are TRBV2 and TRBJ2-5; no definite D call. This CDR3 contains 13 residues. CDR1 and CDR2 (germline): SNHLY, FYNNEI. Trimming removed 7 bases at V and 4 bases at J, with 13 bases between. The CDR3 sequence is CASTPSGRETQYF. CDR3 DNA sequence: TGTGCCAGCACTCCTTCGGGTAGAGAGACCCAGTACTTC.

This clone appeared once. The V call is TRBV2, the J call TRBJ2-5; TRBD1 might be the D (6 bases). Trimming took off 7 bases at V and 3 bases at J, with 12 bases between the two ends. Germline lookup yields CDR1 SNHLY and CDR2 FYNNEI. The CDR3 is 13 residues long. The CDR3 region has the DNA TGTGCCAGCAAGCTCCACAGGGAAGAGACCCAGTACTTC. Protein product: CASKLHREETQYF.

The chain joins TRBV19 to TRBJ1-5, with TRBD1 as a possible D gene (6 bases). V was clipped by 5 bases and J by 2 bases, with 13 bases between them. The CDR3 runs to 15 residues. The germline gives CDR1 LNHDA, CDR2 SQIVND (reference sequence). The CDR3 loop is CASSSRTAGNQPQHF. The CDR3 DNA sequence: TGTGCCAGTAGTTCTAGGACAGCTGGCAATCAGCCCCAGCATTTT.

V gene TRBV9 combines with J gene TRBJ1-3; 10 bases line up with TRBD1. Germline V gene data show CDR1 as SGDLS and CDR2 as YYNGEE. This CDR3 is built from 15 residues. The V segment lost 4 bases and the J segment 4 bases; nucleotides outside the gene matches: 5. CDR3 nucleotide sequence: TGTGCCAGCAGCCCCCGACAGGGGGCGGGAAACACCATATATTTT. This sequence encodes CASSPRQGAGNTIYF.

The chain combines TRBV18 with TRBJ1-2, with 8 bases identical to TRBD1. This CDR3 has 15 amino acids. CDR1 KGHSH and CDR2 LQKENI come from the germline V gene. V shed 2 bases and J 2 bases; nucleotides not matched to a gene: 4. As DNA, the CDR3 is TGTGCCAGCTCACCAGGGCAGGGGGCCAACTATGGCTACACCTTC. This codes for CASSPGQGANYGYTF.

The chain joins TRBV18 to TRBJ1-1; unclear D gene. Germline CDR1 and CDR2: KGHSH and LQKENI. The length of the CDR3 is 13 residues. The V end was cut by 1 base, the J end by 1 base, with 4 bases between. CDR3 bases: TGTGCCAGCTCACCACTGGCGAACACTGAAGCTTTCTTT. Protein: CASSPLANTEAFF.

The CDR3 coding sequence is TGTGCCAGTAGTATAGCTGGGGGGGATGAGCAGTTCTTC. Translation gives CASSIAGGDEQFF. The chain carries TRBV19 and TRBJ2-1, with 7 bases identical to TRBD2. CDR1 and CDR2 (germline): LNHDA, SQIVND (reference sequence). The CDR3 contains 13 residues. V was clipped by 1 base and J by 8 bases; unmatched bases: 2. Full variable domain (rest looked up from reference TRBV19 and TRBJ2-1): DGGITQSPKYLFRKEGQNVTLSCEQNLNHDAMYWYRQDPGQGLRLIYYSQIVNDFQKGDIAEGYSVSREKKESFPLTVTSAQKNPTAFYLCASSIAGGDEQFFGPGTRLTVL.

The CDR3 DNA is TGTGCCAGCAGCTACGGACAGGGTGGGACTGAAGCTTTCTTT. This codes for CASSYGQGGTEAFF. V and J are TRBV7-2 and TRBJ1-1, with 8 bases identical to TRBD1. After removal of 4 bases from V and 5 bases from J, the junction contained 6 bases not matched to a gene. The CDR3 is 14 residues long. Germline values: CDR1 SGHTA, CDR2 FQGNSA.

V gene TRBV6-5 combines with J gene TRBJ1-2; D is ambiguous. V was clipped by 8 bases and J by 4 bases, with 17 bases between them. CDR3 length: 14 residues. From germline, CDR1 is MNHEY and CDR2 SVGAGI. DNA for the CDR3: TGTGCCAGCTCCCCTGGCGGAAGATCCTATGGCTACACCTTC. Its protein product is CASSPGGRSYGYTF.

V is TRBV24-1 and J is TRBJ2-2; no definite D call. V was shortened by 4 bases and J by 6 bases, with 11 bases between the two germline ends. Germline values: CDR1 KGHDR, CDR2 SFDVKD. This CDR3 contains 14 residues. The chain's CDR3 is CATSDTAVPGELFF. DNA of the CDR3: TGTGCCACCAGTGACACAGCAGTTCCCGGGGAGCTGTTTTTT.

The chain has TRBV7-9 and TRBJ2-3; D might be TRBD1 (5 bases). V was clipped by 1 base and J by 3 bases, with 14 bases between them. Germline V lookup: CDR1 SEHNR, CDR2 FQNEAQ (reference sequence). This CDR3 contains 16 residues. DNA of the CDR3: TGTGCCAGCAGCTTAGTCCGCAGGGCTGTGACAGATACGCAGTATTTT. It translates to CASSLVRRAVTDTQYF.

This chain joins TRBV5-1 and TRBJ2-1; D unclear. Trimming removed 0 bases at V and 4 bases at J, with 11 bases between. The CDR3 is 15 residues long. Per germline, CDR1 SGHRS and CDR2 YFSETQ. In DNA form, the CDR3 reads TGCGCCAGCAGCTTGGGCGGAGTGTCTTACAATGAGCAGTTCTTC. This codes for CASSLGGVSYNEQFF.

The gene calls are TRBV3-1 (or the pseudogene TRBV3-2) and TRBJ2-3; 12 bases line up with TRBD2. CDR1 LGHDT and CDR2 YNNKEL come from the germline V gene (reference sequence). CDR3 length: 16 residues. The ends lost 1 base at V and 4 bases at J; junction bases unmatched: 3. The CDR3 is CASSQGLAGGPDTQYF. The DNA of the CDR3 is TGTGCCAGCAGCCAAGGTCTAGCGGGGGGGCCAGATACGCAGTATTTT.

CDR3 nucleotide sequence: TGTGCCAGCAGCTCGCCCGGGACTAGCACAGATACGCAGTATTTT. It translates to CASSSPGTSTDTQYF. This chain connects TRBV5-8 to TRBJ2-3; a weak D match, TRBD2 (6 bases). Trimming stripped 3 bases from V and 0 bases from J, with 11 bases between. From germline, CDR1 is SGHTS and CDR2 YDEGEE. The CDR3 runs to 15 residues.

The V call is TRBV7-3, the J call TRBJ1-1, with D unclear. V was shortened by 4 bases and J by 3 bases, with 12 bases between the two germline ends. This CDR3 spans 14 amino acids. From germline, CDR1 is SGHTA and CDR2 FQGTGA. For the CDR3, the DNA is TGTGCCAGCAGCTCCATGGGAGAGGACACTGAAGCTTTCTTT. It translates to CASSSMGEDTEAFF.

This clone appeared a single time. The rearrangement uses TRBV6-5 and TRBJ2-4, with D possibly TRBD2 on 6 matching bases. The CDR3 loop spans 15 amino acids. V was shortened by 2 bases and J by 1 base, with 9 bases between the two germline ends. Germline lookup yields CDR1 MNHEY and CDR2 SVGAGI. This chain's CDR3 is CASSYKRVAKNIQYF. In DNA form, the CDR3 reads TGTGCCAGCAGTTACAAGCGGGTGGCCAAAAACATTCAGTACTTC.

This clone appeared once. The chain is built from TRBV10-3 and TRBJ1-1; unclear D gene. The CDR3 is made up of 15 amino acids. Germline CDR1 is ENHRY and CDR2 is SYGVKD. V was shortened by 0 bases and J by 2 bases, with 10 bases between the two germline ends. The CDR3, as DNA: TGTGCCATCAGTGAGTCCGCGGGTTTAAACACTGAAGCTTTCTTT. This codes for CAISESAGLNTEAFF.

This chain links TRBV30 with TRBJ1-1; maybe TRBD1 (6 bases). Trimming took 3 bases from V and 1 from J, leaving 15 bases between them. There are 15 residues in the CDR3. The germline CDR1 and CDR2 sequences are GTSNPN and SVGIG (reference sequence). DNA for the CDR3: TGTGCCTGGAGCGTCACAGGGATCTGGAACACTGAAGCTTTCTTT. It encodes CAWSVTGIWNTEAFF.

V usage is TRBV6-4 and J usage is TRBJ2-1, with 7 bases identical to TRBD2. The CDR3 is 17 amino acids. Germline-derived CDR1 and CDR2 are MRHNA and SNTAGT. V lost 5 bases to trimming and J lost 1 base; unmatched junction nucleotides: 11. The DNA of the CDR3 is TGTGCCAGCAGTCCCCGGGCTAGCGGAAGTTCCTACAATGAGCAGTTCTTC. Its protein product is CASSPRASGSSYNEQFF.

The CDR3 loop reads CASSNERRGKYGYTF. The CDR3 DNA is TGTGCCAGCAGCAACGAAAGAAGGGGAAAGTATGGCTACACCTTC. This chain links TRBV7-2 with TRBJ1-2, with a weak D call TRBD1 (5 bases). The CDR3 sequence is 15 residues long. Between the trimmed V and J ends, which lost 5 bases and 5 bases, there was a span of 18 bases. Germline CDR1 reads SGHTA; CDR2 reads FQGNSA.

This rearrangement joins TRBV7-2 to TRBJ2-7, with D perhaps TRBD2 (6 bases). Germline V gene lookup returns CDR1 SGHTA and CDR2 FQGNSA. There are 15 residues in the CDR3. Trimming pared 2 bases from V and 4 bases from J, leaving 15 bases between. DNA of the CDR3: TGTGCCAGCAGCTTAAAGAACGGGACTCCTTACGAGCAGTACTTC. Encoded protein: CASSLKNGTPYEQYF. Full variable domain (rest looked up from reference TRBV7-2 and TRBJ2-7): GAGVSQSPSNKVTEKGKDVELRCDPISGHTALYWYRQSLGQGLEFLIYFQGNSAPDKSGLPSDRFSAERTGGSVSTLTIQRTQQEDSAVYLCASSLKNGTPYEQYFGPGTRLTVT.

This chain joins TRBV12-3 or TRBV12-4 and TRBJ1-5, with TRBD1 identical over 7 bases. J lost 7 bases, V lost 6 bases, and 3 bases had no gene match. The CDR3 covers 12 residues. This CDR3 reads CASREGAQPQHF. In DNA, the CDR3 is TGTGCCAGCAGGGAGGGGGCCCAGCCCCAGCATTTT.